A single sample is the source of the 10 T cell receptor beta chains below, sequenced in a study of cytomegalovirus exposure and HLA in healthy donors. 13 Jbeta primers and 60 Vbeta primers were used for the PCR. Sequencing used immunoSEQ multiplex PCR; TCRdb keeps in-frame clones, though not all of them. Here the sample spans roughly 200,000 clones, over 80% being singletons. Sequencing input: PBMCs. These receptors originate from a boy younger than 10 in good health and CMV-seronegative.

This chain uses TRBV6-5 with TRBJ2-5; 10 bases fit TRBD1. The CDR3 loop spans 16 amino acids. CDR1 and CDR2 (germline): MNHEY, SVGAGI. The ends lost 0 bases at V and 5 bases at J; junction bases unmatched: 6. Written as DNA, the CDR3 is TGTGCCAGCAGTTACTCAACGACAGGGGGCGCGGAGACCCAGTACTTC. The encoded protein is CASSYSTTGGAETQYF.

The V gene is TRBV7-2, the J gene TRBJ2-3; 9 bases are shared with TRBD2. Germline assignment: CDR1 SGHTA and CDR2 FQGNSA. The CDR3 totals 15 residues. V was pared by 7 bases and J by 7 bases, with 12 bases of the junction left unmatched. The DNA for the CDR3 is TGTGCCAGCACCAGAGATAGCGGGAGTAGGAATACGCAGTATTTT. Translating it yields CASTRDSGSRNTQYF.

The chain recombines TRBV7-2 with TRBJ1-5; D is unresolved. The V and J ends lost 1 base and 0 bases respectively, with 7 bases between them. Germline CDR1 is SGHTA and CDR2 is FQGNSA. The CDR3 contains 15 residues. CDR3 nucleotides: TGTGCCAGCAGCTTAGTGCAGGATAGCAATCAGCCCCAGCATTTT. Protein sequence: CASSLVQDSNQPQHF.

The chain uses TRBV29-1 and TRBJ2-5, with 11 bases that match TRBD2. This CDR3 has 15 amino acids. Trimming took 4 bases from V and 4 from J; bases not matched to a gene: 8. Germline CDR1 reads SQVTM; CDR2 reads ANQGSEA. Here the CDR3 DNA reads TGCAGCGTTGTTCAGGGGACTAGCGGTGGAGAGACCCAGTACTTC. Protein sequence: CSVVQGTSGGETQYF.

This rearrangement joins TRBV6-1 to TRBJ2-1, with 12 bases lining up with TRBD2. CDR3 length: 18 amino acids. Germline CDR1 MNHNS, CDR2 SASEGT. Unmatched junction bases numbered 13, after V lost 4 bases and J lost 6 bases. The DNA of the CDR3 is TGTGCCAGCAGTGTCGTGTTCCTAGCGGGAGGGGCGGGCAATGAGCAGTTCTTC. Translating gives CASSVVFLAGGAGNEQFF.

This rearrangement joins TRBV30 to TRBJ2-7; 9 nucleotides line up with TRBD2. Germline CDR1 and CDR2: GTSNPN and SVGIG (reference sequence). The CDR3 is made up of 14 amino acids. The V segment lost 5 bases and the J segment 5 bases; nucleotides outside the gene matches: 10. CDR3 amino acids: CAWGGGGRANEQYF. CDR3 DNA: TGTGCCTGGGGGGGCGGCGGGAGGGCCAACGAGCAGTACTTC.

The chain employs TRBV18 and TRBJ2-1; weak D call: TRBD1 (6 bases). V was trimmed by 10 bases and J by 1 base, leaving 8 bases between them. Per germline, CDR1 KGHSH and CDR2 LQKENI. The CDR3 totals 12 residues. CDR3 in DNA: TGTGCCACGACAGGATCCTACAATGAGCAGTTCTTC. This gives the protein CATTGSYNEQFF.

The chain's CDR3 is CASSDGDQSPLYGYTF. CDR3 coding DNA: TGTGCCAGCAGTGACGGGGATCAAAGCCCCCTCTATGGCTACACCTTC. This rearrangement joins TRBV2 to TRBJ1-2; D not resolved. The CDR3 is 16 residues long. The V and J ends lost 3 bases and 4 bases respectively, with 18 bases between them. Germline V CDR1 and CDR2: SNHLY, FYNNEI.

The chain is built from TRBV11-2 and TRBJ2-7, with D possibly TRBD2 on 5 matching bases. The CDR3 length is 14 residues. The ends were cut back, 0 bases at V and 0 bases at J, with 6 bases in the middle. Germline lookup yields CDR1 SGHAT and CDR2 FQNNGV. The CDR3 loop is CASSLELASYEQYF. CDR3 nucleotides: TGTGCCAGCAGCTTAGAGCTAGCCTCCTACGAGCAGTACTTC.

The rearrangement joins TRBV9 to TRBJ2-2, with D unclear. Between the trimmed V and J ends, which lost 4 bases and 4 bases, there was a span of 5 bases. This CDR3 is built from 12 residues. Germline CDR1 is SGDLS and CDR2 is YYNGEE. The CDR3 DNA reads TGTGCCAGCAGCCCCCGCACCGGGGAGCTGTTTTTT. This codes for CASSPRTGELFF.